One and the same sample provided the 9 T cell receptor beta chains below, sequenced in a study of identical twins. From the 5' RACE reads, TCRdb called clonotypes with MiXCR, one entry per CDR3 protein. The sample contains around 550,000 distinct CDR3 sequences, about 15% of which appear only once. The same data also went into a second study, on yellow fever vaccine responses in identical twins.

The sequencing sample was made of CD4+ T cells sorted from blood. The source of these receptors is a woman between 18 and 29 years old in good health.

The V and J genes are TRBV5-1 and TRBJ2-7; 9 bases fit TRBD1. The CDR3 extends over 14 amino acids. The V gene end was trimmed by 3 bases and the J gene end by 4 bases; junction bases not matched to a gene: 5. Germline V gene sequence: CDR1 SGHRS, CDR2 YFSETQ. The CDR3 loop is CASSYRDREYEQYF. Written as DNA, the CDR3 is TGCGCCAGCAGCTACCGGGACAGGGAATACGAGCAGTACTTC.

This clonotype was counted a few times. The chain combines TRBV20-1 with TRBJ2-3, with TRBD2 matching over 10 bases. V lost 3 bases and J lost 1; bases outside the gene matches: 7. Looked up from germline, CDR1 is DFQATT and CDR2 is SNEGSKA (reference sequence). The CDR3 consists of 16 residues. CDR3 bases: TGCAGTGCTAGTAAAGCGGGGGGGCTTGGCACAGATACGCAGTATTTT. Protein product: CSASKAGGLGTDTQYF.

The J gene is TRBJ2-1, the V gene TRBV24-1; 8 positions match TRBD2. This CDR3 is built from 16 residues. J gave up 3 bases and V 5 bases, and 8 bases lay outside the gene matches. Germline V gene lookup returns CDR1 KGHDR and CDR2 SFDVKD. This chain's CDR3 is CATSGPGGRNYNEQFF. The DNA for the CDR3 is TGTGCCACCAGTGGCCCTGGCGGGAGGAACTACAATGAGCAGTTCTTC.

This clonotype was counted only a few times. The chain's CDR3 is CASSLTGTVTGELFF. CDR3 bases: TGTGCCAGCAGCTTGACCGGGACAGTAACCGGGGAGCTGTTTTTT. The genes are TRBV7-3 and TRBJ2-2; 7 positions agree with TRBD1. This CDR3 is built from 15 residues. V lost 3 bases to trimming and J lost 5 bases; unmatched junction nucleotides: 6. CDR1 is SGHTA, CDR2 FQGTGA, per germline.

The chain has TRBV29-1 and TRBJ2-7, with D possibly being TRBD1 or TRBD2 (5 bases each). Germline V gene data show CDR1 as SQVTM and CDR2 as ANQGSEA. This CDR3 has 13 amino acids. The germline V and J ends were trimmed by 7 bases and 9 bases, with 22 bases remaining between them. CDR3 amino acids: CSESPGTAKAQYV. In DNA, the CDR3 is TGCAGCGAGAGCCCCGGGACGGCTAAGGCGCAGTACGTC.

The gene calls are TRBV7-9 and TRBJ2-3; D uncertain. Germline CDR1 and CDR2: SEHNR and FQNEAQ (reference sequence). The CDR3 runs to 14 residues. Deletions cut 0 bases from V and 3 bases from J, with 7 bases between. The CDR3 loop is CASSLAYNTDTQYF. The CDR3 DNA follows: TGTGCCAGCAGCTTAGCGTATAATACAGATACGCAGTATTTT. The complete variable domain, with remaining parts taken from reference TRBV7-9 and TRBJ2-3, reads DTGVSQNPRHKITKRGQNVTFRCDPISEHNRLYWYRQTLGQGPEFLTYFQNEAQLEKSRLLSDRFSAERPKGSFSTLEIQRTEQGDSAMYLCASSLAYNTDTQYFGPGTRLTVL.

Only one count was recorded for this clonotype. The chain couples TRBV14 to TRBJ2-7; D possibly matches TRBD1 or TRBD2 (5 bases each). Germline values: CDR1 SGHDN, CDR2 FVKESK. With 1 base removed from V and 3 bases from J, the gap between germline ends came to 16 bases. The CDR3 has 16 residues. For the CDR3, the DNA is TGTGCCAGCAGCCAAGGGGCTCTTCGGGACGGCTACGAGCAGTACGTC. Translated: CASSQGALRDGYEQYV.

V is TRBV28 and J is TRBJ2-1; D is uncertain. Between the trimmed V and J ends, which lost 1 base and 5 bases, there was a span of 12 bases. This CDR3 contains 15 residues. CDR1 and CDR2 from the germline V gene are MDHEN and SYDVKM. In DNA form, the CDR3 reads TGTGCCAGCAGTTTATTCGGAGCCCTAAACAATGAGCAGTTCTTC. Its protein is CASSLFGALNNEQFF. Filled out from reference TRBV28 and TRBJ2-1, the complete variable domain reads DVKVTQSSRYLVKRTGEKVFLECVQDMDHENMFWYRQDPGLGLRLIYFSYDVKMKEKGDIPEGYSVSREKKERFSLILESASTNQTSMYLCASSLFGALNNEQFFGPGTRLTVL.

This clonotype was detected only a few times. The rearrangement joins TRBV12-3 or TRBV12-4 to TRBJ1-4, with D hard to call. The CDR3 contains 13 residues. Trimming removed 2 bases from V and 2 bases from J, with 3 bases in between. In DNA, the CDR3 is TGTGCCAGCAGTTTATGGACTAATGAAAAACTGTTTTTT. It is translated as CASSLWTNEKLFF.